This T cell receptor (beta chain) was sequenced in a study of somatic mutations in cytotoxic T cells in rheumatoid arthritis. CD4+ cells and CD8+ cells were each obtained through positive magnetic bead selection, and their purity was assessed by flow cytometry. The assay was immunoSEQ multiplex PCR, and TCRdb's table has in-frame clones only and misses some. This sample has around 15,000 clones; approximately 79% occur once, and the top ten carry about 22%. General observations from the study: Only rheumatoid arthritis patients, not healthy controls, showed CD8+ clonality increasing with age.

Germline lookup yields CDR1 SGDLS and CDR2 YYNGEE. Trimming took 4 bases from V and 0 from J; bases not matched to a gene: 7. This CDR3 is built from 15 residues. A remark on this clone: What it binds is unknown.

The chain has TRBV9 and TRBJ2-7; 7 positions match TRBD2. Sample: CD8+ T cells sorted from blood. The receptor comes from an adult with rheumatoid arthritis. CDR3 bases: TGTGCCAGCAGCCCCTTCGGGGGGACCTCCTACGAGCAGTACTTC. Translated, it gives CASSPFGGTSYEQYF.